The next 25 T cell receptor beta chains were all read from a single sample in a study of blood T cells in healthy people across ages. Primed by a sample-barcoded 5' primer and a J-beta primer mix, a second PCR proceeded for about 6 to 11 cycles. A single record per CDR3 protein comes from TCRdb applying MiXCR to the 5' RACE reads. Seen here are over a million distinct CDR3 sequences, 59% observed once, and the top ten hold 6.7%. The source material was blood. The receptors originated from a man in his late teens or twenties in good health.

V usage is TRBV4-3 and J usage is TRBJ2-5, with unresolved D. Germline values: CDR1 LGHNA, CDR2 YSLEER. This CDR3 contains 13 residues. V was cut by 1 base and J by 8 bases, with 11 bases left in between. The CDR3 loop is CASSQVVEGTQYF. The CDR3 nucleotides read TGCGCCAGCAGCCAAGTGGTGGAAGGAACCCAGTACTTC.

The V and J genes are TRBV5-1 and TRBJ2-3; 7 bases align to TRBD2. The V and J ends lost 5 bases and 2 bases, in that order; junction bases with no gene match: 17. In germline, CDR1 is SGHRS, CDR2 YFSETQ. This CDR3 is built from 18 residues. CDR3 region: CASRAPNTLAVFTDTQYF. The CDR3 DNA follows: TGCGCCAGCAGGGCACCGAATACCCTAGCGGTATTCACAGATACGCAGTATTTT.

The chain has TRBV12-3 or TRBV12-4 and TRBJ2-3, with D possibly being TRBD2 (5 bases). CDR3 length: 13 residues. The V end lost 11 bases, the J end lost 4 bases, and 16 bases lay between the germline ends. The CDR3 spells CAGIPDFPDTQYF. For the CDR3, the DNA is TGTGCCGGCATCCCGGACTTTCCAGATACGCAGTATTTT.

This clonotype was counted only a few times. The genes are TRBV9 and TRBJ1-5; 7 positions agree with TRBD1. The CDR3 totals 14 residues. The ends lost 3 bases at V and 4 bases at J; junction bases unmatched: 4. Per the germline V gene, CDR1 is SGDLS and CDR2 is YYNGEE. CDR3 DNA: TGTGCCAGCAGCGCGGGACAGCTTAATCAGCCCCAGCATTTT. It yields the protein CASSAGQLNQPQHF.

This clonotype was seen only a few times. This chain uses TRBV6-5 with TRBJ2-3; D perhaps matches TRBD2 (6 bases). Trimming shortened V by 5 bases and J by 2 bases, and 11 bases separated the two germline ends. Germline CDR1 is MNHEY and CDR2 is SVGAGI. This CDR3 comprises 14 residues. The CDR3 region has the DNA TGTGCCAGCAGTCGCTGGGACTTCACAGATACGCAGTATTTT. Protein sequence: CASSRWDFTDTQYF.

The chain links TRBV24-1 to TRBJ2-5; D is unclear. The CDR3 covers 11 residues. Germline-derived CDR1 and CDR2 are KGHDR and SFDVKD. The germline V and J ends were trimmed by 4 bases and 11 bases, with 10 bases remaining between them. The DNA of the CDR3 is TGTGCCACCAGTGACCAGGAAGAGCAGTACTTC. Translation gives CATSDQEEQYF.

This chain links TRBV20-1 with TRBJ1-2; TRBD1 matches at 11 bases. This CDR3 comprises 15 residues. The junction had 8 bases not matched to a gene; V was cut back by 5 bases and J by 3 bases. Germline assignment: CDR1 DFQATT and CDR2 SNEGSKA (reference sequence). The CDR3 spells CSADDGQGAHYGYTF. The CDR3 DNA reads TGCAGTGCTGATGACGGACAGGGGGCCCACTATGGCTACACCTTC.

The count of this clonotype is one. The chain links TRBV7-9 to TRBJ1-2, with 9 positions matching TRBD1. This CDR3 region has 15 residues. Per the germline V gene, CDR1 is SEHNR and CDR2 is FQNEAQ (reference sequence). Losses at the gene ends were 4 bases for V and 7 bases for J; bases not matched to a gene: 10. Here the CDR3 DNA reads TGTGCCAGCAGCTCAAGCACACAGGGGGCGCGTGGCTACACCTTC. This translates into CASSSSTQGARGYTF.

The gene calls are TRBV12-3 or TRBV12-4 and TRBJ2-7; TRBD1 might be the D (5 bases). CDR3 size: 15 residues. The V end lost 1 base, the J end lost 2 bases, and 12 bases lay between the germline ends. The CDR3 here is CASSLVHRIPYEQYF. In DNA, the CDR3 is TGTGCCAGCAGTTTAGTCCACAGGATCCCCTACGAGCAGTACTTC.

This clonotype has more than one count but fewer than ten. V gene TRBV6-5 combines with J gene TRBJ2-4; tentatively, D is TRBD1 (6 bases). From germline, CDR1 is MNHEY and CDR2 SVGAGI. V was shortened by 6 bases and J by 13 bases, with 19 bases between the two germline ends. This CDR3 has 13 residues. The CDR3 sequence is CASRPGTHLEQYF. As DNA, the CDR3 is TGTGCCAGCAGACCCGGGACACATCTGGAGCAGTACTTC.

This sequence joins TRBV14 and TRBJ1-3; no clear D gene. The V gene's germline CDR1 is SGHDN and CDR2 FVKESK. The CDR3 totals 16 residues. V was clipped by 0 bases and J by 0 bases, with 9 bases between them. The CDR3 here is CASSQEIDGSGNTIYF. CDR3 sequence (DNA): TGTGCCAGCAGCCAAGAGATTGACGGCTCTGGAAACACCATATATTTT.

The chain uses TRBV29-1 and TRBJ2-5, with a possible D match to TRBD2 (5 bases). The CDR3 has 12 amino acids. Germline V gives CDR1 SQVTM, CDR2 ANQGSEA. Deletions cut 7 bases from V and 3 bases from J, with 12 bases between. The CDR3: CSAEGFEETQYF. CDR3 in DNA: TGCAGCGCTGAGGGTTTTGAAGAGACCCAGTACTTC.

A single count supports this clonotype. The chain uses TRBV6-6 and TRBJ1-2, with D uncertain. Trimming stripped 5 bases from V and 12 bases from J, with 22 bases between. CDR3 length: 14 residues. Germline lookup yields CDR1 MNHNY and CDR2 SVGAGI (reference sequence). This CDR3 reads CASSSEDRQFGHTF. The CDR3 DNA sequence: TGTGCCAGCAGTAGCGAGGATCGCCAATTTGGACACACCTTC.

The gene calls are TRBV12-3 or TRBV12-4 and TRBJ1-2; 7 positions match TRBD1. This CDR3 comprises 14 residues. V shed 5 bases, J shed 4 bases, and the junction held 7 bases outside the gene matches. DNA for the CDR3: TGTGCCAGCAGTACTCTGGGACAGTTCTATGGCTACACCTTC. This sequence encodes CASSTLGQFYGYTF.

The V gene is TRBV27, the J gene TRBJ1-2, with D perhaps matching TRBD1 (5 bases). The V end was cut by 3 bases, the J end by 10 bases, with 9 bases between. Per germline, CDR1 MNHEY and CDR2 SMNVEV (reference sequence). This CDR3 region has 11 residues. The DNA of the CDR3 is TGTGCCAGCAGTTTGGGGGGTGACTACACCTTC. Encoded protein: CASSLGGDYTF.

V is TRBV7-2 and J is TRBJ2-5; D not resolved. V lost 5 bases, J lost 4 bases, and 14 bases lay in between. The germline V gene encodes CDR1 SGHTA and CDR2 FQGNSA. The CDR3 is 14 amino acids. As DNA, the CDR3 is TGTGCCAGCAGCCCCCGGAGAGCCGGAGAGACCCAGTACTTC. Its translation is CASSPRRAGETQYF.

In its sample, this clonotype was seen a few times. CDR3 DNA: TGCAGCGTTGACGGCCGGACCGGGAACACTGAAGCTTTCTTT. Its translation is CSVDGRTGNTEAFF. The chain is built from TRBV29-1 and TRBJ1-1, with D unresolved. The V end was cut by 3 bases, the J end by 1 base, with 12 bases between. The CDR3 runs to 14 residues. Germline loops: CDR1 SQVTM, CDR2 ANQGSEA.

The CDR3 protein is CASSENRGREYGYTF. The CDR3 DNA reads as TGCGCCAGCAGTGAAAACAGGGGGCGCGAATATGGCTACACCTTC. J is TRBJ1-2 and V is TRBV10-2; TRBD1 agrees at 9 bases. The junction had 7 bases not matched to a gene; V was cut back by 3 bases and J by 5 bases. CDR1 WSHSY and CDR2 SAAADI come from the germline V gene. This CDR3 has 15 residues.

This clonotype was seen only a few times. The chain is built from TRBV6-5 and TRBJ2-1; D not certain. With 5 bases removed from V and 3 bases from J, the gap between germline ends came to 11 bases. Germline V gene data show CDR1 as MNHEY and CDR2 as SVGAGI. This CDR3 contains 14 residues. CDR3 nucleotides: TGTGCCAGCAGTCAACACGGGTTCTACAATGAGCAGTTCTTC. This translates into CASSQHGFYNEQFF.

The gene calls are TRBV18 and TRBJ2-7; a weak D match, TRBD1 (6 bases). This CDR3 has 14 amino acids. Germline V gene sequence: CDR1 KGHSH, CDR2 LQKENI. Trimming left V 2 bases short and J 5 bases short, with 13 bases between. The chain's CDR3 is CASSPVSQGNEQYF. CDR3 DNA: TGTGCCAGCTCACCAGTATCTCAGGGGAACGAGCAGTACTTC.

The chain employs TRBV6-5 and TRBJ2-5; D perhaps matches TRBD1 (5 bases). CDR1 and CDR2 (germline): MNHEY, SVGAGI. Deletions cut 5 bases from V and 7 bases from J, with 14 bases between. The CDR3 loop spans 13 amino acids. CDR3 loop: CASSPQGFGTQYF. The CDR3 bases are TGTGCCAGCAGTCCCCAGGGATTCGGGACCCAGTACTTC.

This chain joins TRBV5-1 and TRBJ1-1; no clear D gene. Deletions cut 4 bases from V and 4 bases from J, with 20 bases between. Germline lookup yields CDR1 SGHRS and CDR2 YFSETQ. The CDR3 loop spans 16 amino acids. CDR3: CASSTSRGVYITEAFF. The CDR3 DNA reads TGCGCCAGCAGCACCTCGCGGGGTGTTTACATCACTGAAGCTTTCTTT.

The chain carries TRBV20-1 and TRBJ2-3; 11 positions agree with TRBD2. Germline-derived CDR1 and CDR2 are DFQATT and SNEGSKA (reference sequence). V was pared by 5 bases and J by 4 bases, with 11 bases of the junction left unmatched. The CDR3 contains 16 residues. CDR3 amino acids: CSAPLLTSGESDTQYF. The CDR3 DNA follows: TGCAGTGCTCCTCTTTTGACTAGCGGGGAATCAGATACGCAGTATTTT.

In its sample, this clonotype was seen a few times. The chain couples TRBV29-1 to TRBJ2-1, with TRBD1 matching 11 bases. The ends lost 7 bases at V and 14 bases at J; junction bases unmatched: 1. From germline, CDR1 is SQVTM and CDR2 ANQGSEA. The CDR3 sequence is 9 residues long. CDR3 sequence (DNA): TGCAGCGCGGGACAGGGGGAGTTCTTC. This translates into CSAGQGEFF.

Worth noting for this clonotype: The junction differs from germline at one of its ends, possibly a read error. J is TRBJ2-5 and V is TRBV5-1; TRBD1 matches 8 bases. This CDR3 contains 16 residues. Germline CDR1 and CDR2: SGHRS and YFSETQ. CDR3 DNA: TGCGGCAGCAGCTTAGACAGGGGCCATAGGTCGGAGACCCAGTACTTC. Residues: CGSSLDRGHRSETQYF.